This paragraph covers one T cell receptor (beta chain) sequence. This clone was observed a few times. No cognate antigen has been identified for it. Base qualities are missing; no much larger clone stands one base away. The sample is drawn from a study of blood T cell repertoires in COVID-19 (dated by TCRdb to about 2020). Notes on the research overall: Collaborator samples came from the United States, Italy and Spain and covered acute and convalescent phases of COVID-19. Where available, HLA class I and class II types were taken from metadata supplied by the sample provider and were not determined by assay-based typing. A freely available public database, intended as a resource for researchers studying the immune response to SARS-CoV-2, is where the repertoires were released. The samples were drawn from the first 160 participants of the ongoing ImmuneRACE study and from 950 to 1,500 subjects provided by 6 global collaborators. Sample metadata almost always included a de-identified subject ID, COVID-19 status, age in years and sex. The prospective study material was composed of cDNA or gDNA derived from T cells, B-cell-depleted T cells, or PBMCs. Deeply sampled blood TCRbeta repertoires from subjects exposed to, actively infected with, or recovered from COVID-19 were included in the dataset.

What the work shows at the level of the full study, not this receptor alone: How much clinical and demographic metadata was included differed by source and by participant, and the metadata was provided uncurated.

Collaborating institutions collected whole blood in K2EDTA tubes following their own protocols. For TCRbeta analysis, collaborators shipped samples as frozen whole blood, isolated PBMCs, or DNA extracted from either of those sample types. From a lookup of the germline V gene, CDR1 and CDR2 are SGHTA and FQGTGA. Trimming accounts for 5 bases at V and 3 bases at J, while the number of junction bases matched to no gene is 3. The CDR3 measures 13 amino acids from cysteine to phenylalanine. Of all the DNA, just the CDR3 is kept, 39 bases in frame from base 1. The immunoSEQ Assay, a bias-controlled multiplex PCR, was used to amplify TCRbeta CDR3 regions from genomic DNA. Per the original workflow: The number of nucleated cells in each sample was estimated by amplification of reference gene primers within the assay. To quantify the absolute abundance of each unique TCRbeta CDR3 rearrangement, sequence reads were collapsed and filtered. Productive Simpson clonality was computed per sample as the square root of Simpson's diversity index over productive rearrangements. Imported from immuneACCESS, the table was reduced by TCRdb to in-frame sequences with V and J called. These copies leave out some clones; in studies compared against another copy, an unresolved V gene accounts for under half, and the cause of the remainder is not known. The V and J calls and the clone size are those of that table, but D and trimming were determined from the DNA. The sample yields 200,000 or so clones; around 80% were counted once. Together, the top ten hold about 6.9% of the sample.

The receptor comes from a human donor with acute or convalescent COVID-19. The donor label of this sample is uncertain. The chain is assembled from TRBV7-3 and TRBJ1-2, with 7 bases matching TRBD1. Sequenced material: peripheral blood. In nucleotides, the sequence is TGTGCCAGCAGCCAGACAGGGCACTATGGCTACACCTTC. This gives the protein CASSQTGHYGYTF.